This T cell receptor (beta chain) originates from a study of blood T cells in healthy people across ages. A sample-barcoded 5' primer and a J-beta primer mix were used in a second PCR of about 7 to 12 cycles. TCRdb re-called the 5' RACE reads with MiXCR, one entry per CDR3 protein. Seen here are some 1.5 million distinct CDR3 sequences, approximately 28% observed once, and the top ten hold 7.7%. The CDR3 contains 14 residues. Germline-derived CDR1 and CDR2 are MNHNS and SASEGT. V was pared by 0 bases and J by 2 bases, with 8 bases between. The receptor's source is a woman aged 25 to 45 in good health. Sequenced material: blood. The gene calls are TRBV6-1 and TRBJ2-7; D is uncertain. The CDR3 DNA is TGTGCCAGCAGTGAAGCGGGTAGACCCTACGAGCAGTACTTC. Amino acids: CASSEAGRPYEQYF.